Shown below are 23 T cell receptor beta chains from a single sample sequenced in a study of OX40 agonist ivuxolimab in advanced cancers. Sequencing used immunoSEQ multiplex PCR; TCRdb keeps in-frame clones, though not all of them. The sample records 60,000 to 95,000 clones, more than 75% being singletons. The sample consisted of CD4+ or CD8+ T cells sorted from blood, taken in a trial of the OX40 agonist ivuxolimab. The source of these receptors is an adult with an advanced solid tumor such as melanoma, head and neck, liver or kidney cancer.

This chain links TRBV6-1 with TRBJ1-2, with 10 bases matching TRBD1. This CDR3 contains 14 residues. Germline CDR1 is MNHNS and CDR2 is SASEGT. Trimming at V came to 3 bases and at J to 5 bases, leaving 3 bases not matched to a gene. The CDR3 nucleotides read TGTGCCAGCAGTGACGACAGGGGGCGATATGGCTACACCTTC. Residues: CASSDDRGRYGYTF.

This clone was observed a few times. The chain employs TRBV10-2 and TRBJ2-1, with D possibly being TRBD2 (6 bases). CDR3 length: 15 amino acids. Trimming left V 5 bases short and J 4 bases short, with 15 bases between. CDR1 WSHSY and CDR2 SAAADI come from the germline V gene. The CDR3 is CASSFFWGDYNEQFF. The CDR3 bases are TGCGCCAGCAGTTTTTTTTGGGGGGATTACAATGAGCAGTTCTTC.

The chain joins TRBV5-1 to TRBJ2-5; D might be TRBD2 (6 bases). The CDR3 runs to 15 residues. Germline V gives CDR1 SGHRS, CDR2 YFSETQ. V lost 0 bases and J 4 bases, leaving 13 bases between the germline ends. CDR3 DNA: TGCGCCAGCAGCTTGGAGACTAGTGGGTTAGAGACCCAGTACTTC. As protein: CASSLETSGLETQYF.

The chain combines TRBV18 with TRBJ1-3, with D unresolved. Germline V lookup: CDR1 KGHSH, CDR2 LQKENI. The V and J ends lost 3 bases and 4 bases respectively, with 10 bases between them. The CDR3 totals 14 residues. The chain's CDR3 is CASSPNRDGNTIYF. For the CDR3, the DNA is TGTGCCAGCTCACCGAACAGAGACGGAAACACCATATATTTT.

This sequence joins TRBV19 and TRBJ1-2, with TRBD1 matching over 11 bases. The J segment lost 5 bases and the V segment lost 11 bases, leaving 7 bases of the junction unmatched. The CDR3 runs 13 residues. Germline CDR1 reads LNHDA; CDR2 reads SQIVND (reference sequence). CDR3 amino acids: CASLRDRGYGYTF. The CDR3 coding sequence is TGTGCCTCCCTCCGGGACAGGGGGTATGGCTACACCTTC.

The chain joins TRBV5-1 to TRBJ2-3, with D unclear. V was clipped by 4 bases and J by 1 base, with 10 bases between them. The CDR3 consists of 14 residues. Germline V gives CDR1 SGHRS, CDR2 YFSETQ. CDR3 DNA sequence: TGCGCCAGCAGCGCGAATCTGGGCACAGATACGCAGTATTTT. This sequence encodes CASSANLGTDTQYF.

The chain employs TRBV5-5 and TRBJ2-2; 7 bases align to TRBD1. CDR1 and CDR2 from the germline V gene are SGHKS and YYEKEE (reference sequence). This CDR3 has 14 amino acids. V trimming: 6 bases; J trimming: 4 bases; junction bases outside the gene matches: 6. This chain's CDR3 is CASTPGQFTGELFF. The CDR3 nucleotides read TGTGCCAGCACCCCGGGACAGTTCACCGGGGAGCTGTTTTTT.

The gene calls are TRBV21-1 and TRBJ1-6. TRBV21-1 is annotated as a pseudogene. The CDR3 is 16 residues long. For the CDR3, the DNA is TGTGCCAGCAGCAAGAGGAAAGGCGGGGGTAATTCACCCCTCCACTTT. Translation: CASSKRKGGGNSPLHF.

This sequence joins TRBV11-2 and TRBJ2-1, with D possibly being TRBD2 (6 bases). Germline V CDR1 and CDR2: SGHAT, FQNNGV. The CDR3 runs to 14 residues. Trimming took 1 base from V and 6 from J, leaving 10 bases between them. Here the CDR3 reads CASSLGGTSNEQFF. The CDR3, as DNA: TGTGCCAGCAGCTTAGGGGGGACTTCCAATGAGCAGTTCTTC.

The chain links TRBV19 to TRBJ2-2, with a possible D match to TRBD2 (6 bases). Germline V gene lookup returns CDR1 LNHDA and CDR2 SQIVND (reference sequence). CDR3 length: 15 residues. V was pared by 2 bases and J by 4 bases, with 11 bases between. The CDR3 loop reads CASSIRRVGTGELFF. The CDR3 bases are TGTGCCAGTAGTATACGGAGGGTCGGCACCGGGGAGCTGTTTTTT.

The V call is TRBV5-6, the J call TRBJ1-2, with a possible D match to TRBD1 (5 bases). This CDR3 has 14 amino acids. CDR1 is SGHDT and CDR2 is YYEEEE in the germline V gene. V dropped 2 bases and J dropped 0 bases, with 8 bases sitting between them. The CDR3 DNA is TGTGCCAGCAGCTTCCAGGGAGCTAACTATGGCTACACCTTC. Its translation: CASSFQGANYGYTF.

This rearrangement joins TRBV11-3 to TRBJ2-1; 9 bases are shared with TRBD1. The length of the CDR3 is 14 residues. V lost 5 bases, J lost 8 bases, and 7 bases stayed unmatched. Per the germline V gene, CDR1 is SGHNT and CDR2 is YENEEA. The CDR3 loop reads CASSPGQGRDEQFF. DNA of the CDR3: TGTGCCAGCAGCCCCGGACAGGGGAGAGATGAGCAGTTCTTC.

The chain recombines TRBV5-4 with TRBJ1-3, with TRBD1 matching 10 bases. Unmatched junction bases numbered 1, after V lost 3 bases and J lost 4 bases. The CDR3 length is 14 residues. Germline V CDR1 and CDR2: SGHNT, YYREEE (reference sequence). CDR3 nucleotide sequence: TGTGCCAGCAGCTCGGGACAGGGGGGAAACACCATATATTTT. It yields the protein CASSSGQGGNTIYF.

This clone was seen once. The chain is built from TRBV7-2 and TRBJ2-3; D might be TRBD1 (6 bases). Trimming shortened V by 8 bases and J by 2 bases, and 8 bases separated the two germline ends. CDR3 length equals 12 residues. Germline lookup yields CDR1 SGHTA and CDR2 FQGNSA. The CDR3 spells CASGGDTDTQYF. As DNA, the CDR3 is TGTGCCAGCGGGGGCGACACAGATACGCAGTATTTT.

Only a few counts were recorded for this clone. The rearrangement uses TRBV5-1 and TRBJ1-1; the match to TRBD1 covers 7 bases. The CDR3 covers 16 residues. The germline CDR1 and CDR2 sequences are SGHRS and YFSETQ. The V gene end was trimmed by 0 bases and the J gene end by 2 bases; junction bases not matched to a gene: 7. The CDR3 sequence is CASSLGARGSNTEAFF. The CDR3 coding sequence is TGCGCCAGCAGCTTGGGGGCCAGGGGGAGTAACACTGAAGCTTTCTTT.

The gene calls are TRBV7-9 and TRBJ2-7; D not certain. V was cut by 5 bases and J by 2 bases, with 13 bases left in between. Germline V gene sequence: CDR1 SEHNR, CDR2 FQNEAQ (reference sequence). The CDR3 is 14 residues long. Written as DNA, the CDR3 is TGTGCCAGCAGCCCCTCAAGGACCGCCTACGAGCAGTACTTC. The encoded protein is CASSPSRTAYEQYF. Supplemented by reference TRBV7-9 and TRBJ2-7, the full variable domain reads DTGVSQNPRHKITKRGQNVTFRCDPISEHNRLYWYRQTLGQGPEFLTYFQNEAQLEKSRLLSDRFSAERPKGSFSTLEIQRTEQGDSAMYLCASSPSRTAYEQYFGPGTRLTVT.

This chain links TRBV5-1 with TRBJ1-1; D is unresolved. V dropped 0 bases and J dropped 4 bases, with 7 bases sitting between them. The CDR3 covers 13 residues. Germline V gene lookup returns CDR1 SGHRS and CDR2 YFSETQ. In DNA, the CDR3 is TGCGCCAGCAGCTTGGATGGGAGCACTGAAGCTTTCTTT. It encodes CASSLDGSTEAFF.

In its sample, this clone was seen a few times. This chain connects TRBV5-1 to TRBJ1-3, with D maybe TRBD1 (6 bases). This CDR3 has 17 amino acids. Trimming left V 0 bases short and J 0 bases short, with 13 bases between. CDR1 SGHRS and CDR2 YFSETQ come from the germline V gene. CDR3 DNA sequence: TGCGCCAGCAGCTTGGGGGGTAACAGGGTCTCTGGAAACACCATATATTTT. Encoded protein: CASSLGGNRVSGNTIYF.

This clone appeared a few times. The CDR3 sequence is CASSERDRGGPLHF. The CDR3 DNA is TGTGCCAGCAGTGAAAGGGACAGGGGCGGACCCCTCCACTTT. The rearrangement joins TRBV6-1 to TRBJ1-6; 10 nucleotides align to TRBD1. Germline CDR1 and CDR2: MNHNS and SASEGT. The CDR3 runs to 14 residues. Trimming at V came to 2 bases and at J to 12 bases, leaving 4 bases not matched to a gene.

The chain is built from TRBV25-1 and TRBJ1-1; possible D gene TRBD1, 5 bases. This CDR3 region has 13 residues. The germline V gene has CDR1 MGHDK and CDR2 SYGVNS. The germline V and J ends were trimmed by 8 bases and 4 bases, with 14 bases remaining between them. CDR3 amino acids: CASYAQGGTEAFF. The CDR3 nucleotides are TGTGCCAGCTACGCTCAGGGTGGCACTGAAGCTTTCTTT.

The chain uses TRBV28 and TRBJ1-3, with D perhaps matching TRBD1 (6 bases). V was shortened by 6 bases and J by 4 bases, with 25 bases between the two germline ends. Germline-derived CDR1 and CDR2 are MDHEN and SYDVKM. The CDR3 is made up of 18 amino acids. In nucleotides, the CDR3 is TGTGCCAGCAGAAACGTGGGGGGCAGCGGGGCTTGGGGAAACACCATATATTTT. Translated, it gives CASRNVGGSGAWGNTIYF.

The genes are TRBV5-1 and TRBJ2-2; D might be TRBD1 (6 bases). From germline, CDR1 is SGHRS and CDR2 YFSETQ. The CDR3 length is 16 residues. Between the trimmed V and J ends, which lost 4 bases and 6 bases, there was a span of 19 bases. The CDR3 sequence is CASSARGKETSGELFF. Here the CDR3 DNA reads TGCGCCAGCAGCGCCAGGGGAAAGGAAACTTCCGGGGAGCTGTTTTTT.

This clone was observed a handful of times. The rearrangement links TRBV7-9 to TRBJ1-1, with TRBD1 identical over 7 bases. Germline CDR1 is SEHNR and CDR2 is FQNEAQ (reference sequence). CDR3 size: 19 residues. V lost 5 bases, J lost 3 bases, and 21 bases stayed unmatched. DNA for the CDR3: TGTGCCAGCAGCCGACGGGACAGAAGGGAATGGGCCTCTGACACTGAAGCTTTCTTT. Amino acid sequence: CASSRRDRREWASDTEAFF.